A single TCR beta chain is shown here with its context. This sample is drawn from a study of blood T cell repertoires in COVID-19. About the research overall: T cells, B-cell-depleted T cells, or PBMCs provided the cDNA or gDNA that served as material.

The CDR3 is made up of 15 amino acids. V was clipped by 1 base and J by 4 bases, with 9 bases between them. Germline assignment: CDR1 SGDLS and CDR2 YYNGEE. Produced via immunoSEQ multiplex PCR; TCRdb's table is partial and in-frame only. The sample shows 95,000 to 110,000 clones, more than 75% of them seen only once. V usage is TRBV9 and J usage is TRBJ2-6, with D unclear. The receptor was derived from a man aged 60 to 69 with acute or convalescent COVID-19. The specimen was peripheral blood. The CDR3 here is CASSVMASGANVLTF. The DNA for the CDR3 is TGTGCCAGCAGCGTAATGGCTTCGGGGGCCAACGTCCTGACTTTC.